The source of this T cell receptor beta chain is a study of shared clonotypes between healthy human individuals. CDR3 length equals 15 residues. V was pared by 4 bases and J by 0 bases, with 8 bases between. Germline loops: CDR1 SGDLS, CDR2 YYNGEE. Genomic DNA from each subset was divided evenly over several immunoSEQ plates. Produced via immunoSEQ multiplex PCR; TCRdb's table is partial and in-frame only. The table lists about 2.4 million clones, more than 90% of them singletons. The chain couples TRBV9 to TRBJ2-6; a possible D gene is TRBD2 (5 bases). The TCR sequence derives from a man between 18 and 29 years old in good health. The sample comprised naive CD4+ T cells sorted from blood. Subset: CD45RA+ positively selected. In DNA, the CDR3 is TGTGCCAGCAGCCTGGGAGACTCTGGGGCCAACGTCCTGACTTTC. It specifies CASSLGDSGANVLTF.